A single sample is the source of the 14 T cell receptor beta chains below, sequenced in a study of shared clonotypes between healthy human individuals. Measured with immunoSEQ multiplex PCR; TCRdb has only the in-frame clones, and not every one. The table lists hundreds of thousands of clones, roughly 95% of them singletons, with around 0.097% in the top ten. It was CD45RO-negative cells, positively selected for CCR7, that made up naive CD8 cells, with terminally differentiated effector memory CD45RA+ cells excluded. Sequencing used naive CD8+ T cells sorted from blood. Receptor source: a woman aged 25 to 39 in good health.

V and J are TRBV4-1 and TRBJ1-1, with D unresolved. The germline gives CDR1 MGHRA, CDR2 YSYEKL. Trimming took 2 bases from V and 0 from J, leaving 13 bases between them. The CDR3 runs 16 residues. CDR3 coding DNA: TGCGCCAGCAGCCAAAAGGACGGCCCCATGAACACTGAAGCTTTCTTT. Residues: CASSQKDGPMNTEAFF.

As concerns this clone: This specimen includes other DNA sequences encoding the same CDR3. V and J are TRBV27 and TRBJ2-7, with D maybe TRBD2 (6 bases). V gave up 1 base and J gave up 6 bases, with 7 bases separating them. Germline CDR1 MNHEY, CDR2 SMNVEV (reference sequence). CDR3 length: 12 residues. CDR3 protein: CASSLLEGEQYF. The CDR3 DNA reads TGTGCCAGCAGTTTATTGGAGGGCGAGCAGTACTTC.

This sequence joins TRBV19 and TRBJ1-1; no firm D call. V was cut by 6 bases and J by 0 bases, with 17 bases left in between. Looked up from germline, CDR1 is LNHDA and CDR2 is SQIVND (reference sequence). The CDR3 runs to 16 residues. CDR3 in amino acids: CASSPGSEGVNTEAFF. In nucleotides, the CDR3 is TGTGCCAGTAGCCCAGGATCCGAAGGTGTGAACACTGAAGCTTTCTTT.

The rearrangement joins TRBV15 to TRBJ2-5; D gene unclear. Germline V lookup: CDR1 LNHNV, CDR2 YYDKDF (reference sequence). This CDR3 has 16 amino acids. The V gene lost 3 bases and the J gene lost 2 bases, with 16 bases spanning the gap. CDR3 nucleotides: TGTGCCACCAGCAGGTCGGTAGTCAGAACACAAGAGACCCAGTACTTC. As protein: CATSRSVVRTQETQYF.

V usage is TRBV27 and J usage is TRBJ1-2; 10 bases match TRBD1. This CDR3 has 15 amino acids. CDR1 and CDR2 from the germline V gene are MNHEY and SMNVEV (reference sequence). V was pared by 5 bases and J by 4 bases, with 7 bases of the junction left unmatched. CDR3 in DNA: TGTGCCAGCAGTGTCGGGACAGGGGACCCCTATGGCTACACCTTC. This sequence encodes CASSVGTGDPYGYTF.

This chain links TRBV28 with TRBJ2-5; TRBD2 matches at 15 bases. V trimming: 5 bases; J trimming: 5 bases; junction bases outside the gene matches: 3. CDR1 and CDR2 from the germline V gene are MDHEN and SYDVKM. The CDR3 consists of 15 residues. CDR3 in DNA: TGTGCCAGCAGTCCGGGACTAGCGGGAGGTGAGACCCAGTACTTC. Its translation is CASSPGLAGGETQYF. The variable domain in full, completed from reference TRBV28 and TRBJ2-5, reads DVKVTQSSRYLVKRTGEKVFLECVQDMDHENMFWYRQDPGLGLRLIYFSYDVKMKEKGDIPEGYSVSREKKERFSLILESASTNQTSMYLCASSPGLAGGETQYFGPGTRLLVL.

V usage is TRBV2 and J usage is TRBJ2-3, with D possibly TRBD2 on 5 matching bases. The CDR3 contains 17 residues. Between the trimmed V and J ends, which lost 3 bases and 0 bases, there was a span of 16 bases. Germline CDR1 reads SNHLY; CDR2 reads FYNNEI. CDR3 DNA sequence: TGTGCCAGCAGTGACTTTTTGAGGGAAACTAGCACAGATACGCAGTATTTT. Protein product: CASSDFLRETSTDTQYF.

The table lists this clone with a count of one. V and J are TRBV6-5 and TRBJ2-2; unclear D gene. V was shortened by 6 bases and J by 2 bases, with 13 bases between the two germline ends. This CDR3 has 15 residues. Germline V CDR1 and CDR2: MNHEY, SVGAGI. CDR3 sequence (DNA): TGTGCCAGCAGCCGTGGATGGGGTAACACCGGGGAGCTGTTTTTT. As protein: CASSRGWGNTGELFF.

The chain links TRBV1 to TRBJ2-7; TRBD2, the table's D call, lacks a check against the DNA. TRBV1 is deemed a pseudogene. This CDR3 comprises 15 residues. Here the CDR3 DNA reads TGCACCAGCAGCCAAGATAAGAGCCATGCCTACGAGCAGTACTTC. As protein: CTSSQDKSHAYEQYF.

The J gene is TRBJ2-7, the V gene TRBV19, with D possibly matching TRBD1 (5 bases). The CDR3 is 15 residues long. Trimming removed 3 bases from V and 3 bases from J, with 15 bases in between. The germline V gene encodes CDR1 LNHDA and CDR2 SQIVND (reference sequence). The CDR3 loop reads CASSIPGQVLYEQYF. CDR3 DNA sequence: TGTGCCAGTAGTATCCCCGGACAAGTTCTCTACGAGCAGTACTTC.

The J gene is TRBJ2-7, the V gene TRBV28, with 8 bases aligning to TRBD1. The length of the CDR3 is 15 residues. Germline CDR1 MDHEN, CDR2 SYDVKM. V dropped 1 base and J dropped 3; count of bases not matched to a gene: 5. The CDR3 DNA sequence: TGTGCCAGCAGTTTATATGGAACAGGGGGCTACGAGCAGTACTTC. Amino acids: CASSLYGTGGYEQYF.

This chain joins TRBV9 and TRBJ2-1; D remains unclear. Germline values: CDR1 SGDLS, CDR2 YYNGEE. The CDR3 length is 10 residues. The ends were cut back, 7 bases at V and 10 bases at J, with 9 bases in the middle. The CDR3 DNA reads TGTGCCAGCTCCGGTGAGGAGCAGTTCTTC. This encodes CASSGEEQFF.

On this clone itself: Other DNA sequences in the same sample also yield this CDR3. The rearrangement links TRBV19 to TRBJ2-2; the D is unclear. Germline assignment: CDR1 LNHDA and CDR2 SQIVND (reference sequence). V was clipped by 1 base and J by 4 bases, with 4 bases between them. The CDR3 contains 13 residues. The CDR3 sequence: CASSIAGTGELFF. The DNA of the CDR3 is TGTGCCAGTAGTATAGCGGGCACCGGGGAGCTGTTTTTT.

V is TRBV5-4 and J is TRBJ1-4; D gene unclear. Germline V gene lookup returns CDR1 SGHNT and CDR2 YYREEE (reference sequence). Trimming took 3 bases from V and 7 from J, leaving 10 bases between them. The CDR3 runs 13 residues. As DNA, the CDR3 is TGTGCCAGCAGCTCAGCAGAGGGTGAAAAACTGTTTTTT. It is translated as CASSSAEGEKLFF.